One and the same sample provided the 14 T cell receptor beta chains below, sequenced in a study of spatial heterogeneity in lung cancer. Using its own MiXCR run on the 5' RACE reads, TCRdb lists one record per CDR3 protein. The data contain approximately 16,000 distinct CDR3 sequences, roughly 7% of them singletons. The time point here: sample taken at primary tumor resection. Antigen specificity for these receptors is unknown. Study findings and constraints: How many expanded intratumoral alpha and beta TCRs were present tracked the tumor mutation count, which was a count of nonsynonymous mutations.

The sample consisted of lung tumor tissue, taken at surgery. The receptor set was obtained from a female donor with early-stage non-small cell lung cancer.

This clonotype was recorded many times. This beta chain is off target for a library built for alpha chains, so its abundance means little. This chain links TRBV7-2 with TRBJ2-3; D tentatively fits TRBD1 or TRBD2 (5 bases each). The CDR3 is made up of 15 amino acids. The V gene lost 3 bases and the J gene lost 1 base, with 11 bases spanning the gap. CDR1 SGHTA and CDR2 FQGNSA come from the germline V gene. CDR3 nucleotide sequence: TGTGCCAGCAGCTTCGGTCAGGGAGGCACAGATACGCAGTATTTT. Translating it yields CASSFGQGGTDTQYF.

The table lists this clonotype with many counts. The library was designed around alpha chains, so this beta chain is a stray read whose abundance carries little weight. J is TRBJ1-3 and V is TRBV7-2, with D uncertain. Germline CDR1 SGHTA, CDR2 FQGNSA. Trimming cost V 5 bases and J 0 bases, with 14 bases left between them. There are 16 residues in the CDR3. CDR3 DNA sequence: TGTGCCAGCAGCAGGCAAATGACGGGCTCTGGAAACACCATATATTTT. Its translation is CASSRQMTGSGNTIYF.

In its sample, this clonotype was seen many times. This beta chain is an unintended read in a library built for alpha chains; its size means little. The V and J genes are TRBV4-3 and TRBJ1-4; D uncertain. This CDR3 is built from 12 residues. In germline, CDR1 is LGHNA, CDR2 YSLEER. Trimming removed 2 bases from V and 8 bases from J, with 6 bases in between. Here the CDR3 reads CASSQNFEKLFF. The DNA for the CDR3 is TGCGCCAGCAGCCAAAATTTCGAAAAACTGTTTTTT.

This clonotype was found many times. This beta chain represents an off-target read in a library built for alpha chains; its size is of limited meaning. The V call is TRBV12-3 or TRBV12-4, the J call TRBJ2-4; D is undetermined. Trimming stripped 8 bases from V and 4 bases from J, with 9 bases between. The CDR3 runs 12 residues. The DNA of the CDR3 is TGTGCCAGCGCGCAGGAAAAAAACATTCAGTACTTC. As protein: CASAQEKNIQYF.

This clonotype has at least ten counts. This beta chain was picked up by a library intended for alpha chains and is off target, so its count carries little meaning. The chain employs TRBV5-5 and TRBJ1-2; no clear D gene. Germline CDR1 SGHKS, CDR2 YYEKEE (reference sequence). CDR3 length equals 13 residues. The germline V and J ends were trimmed by 2 bases and 4 bases, with 9 bases remaining between them. This chain's CDR3 is CASSFLLRYGYTF. The DNA of the CDR3 is TGTGCCAGCAGCTTTTTATTGCGCTATGGCTACACCTTC. Full variable domain (outside the CDR3, taken from reference TRBV5-5 and TRBJ1-2): DAGVTQSPTHLIKTRGQQVTLRCSPISGHKSVSWYQQVLGQGPQFIFQYYEKEERGRGNFPDRFSARQFPNYSSELNVNALLLGDSALYLCASSFLLRYGYTFGSGTRLTVV.

This clonotype was observed many times. This beta chain came through as a stray read in a library set up for alpha chains, and its size says little. The V and J genes are TRBV18 and TRBJ1-2; D remains unclear. CDR1 and CDR2 (germline): KGHSH, LQKENI. The V gene lost 6 bases and the J gene lost 4 bases, with 12 bases spanning the gap. The CDR3 consists of 13 residues. CDR3 residues: CASSALGIYGYTF. The CDR3 bases are TGTGCCAGCTCGGCTCTAGGAATCTATGGCTACACCTTC. The whole variable domain, remainder taken from reference TRBV18 and TRBJ1-2, is NAGVMQNPRHLVRRRGQEARLRCSPMKGHSHVYWYRQLPEEGLKFMVYLQKENIIDESGMPKERFSAEFPKEGPSILRIQQVVRGDSAAYFCASSALGIYGYTFGSGTRLTVV.

Comments on this clonotype: This beta chain represents an off-target read in a library built for alpha chains; its size is of limited meaning. CDR3 DNA: TGCAGTGCTAGGGATGGACTAGCGGGGGCGGGGACCCAGTACTTC. Its translation is CSARDGLAGAGTQYF. The rearrangement links TRBV20-1 to TRBJ2-5; 13 nucleotides agree with TRBD2. The CDR3 runs 15 residues. CDR1 DFQATT and CDR2 SNEGSKA come from the germline V gene (reference sequence). Germline trimming cut 3 bases from V and 7 bases from J; bases unmatched to any gene: 8.

A word on this clonotype: This beta chain is an unintended read in a library built for alpha chains; its size means little. The rearrangement joins TRBV7-6 to TRBJ1-6, with TRBD1 as a possible D gene (5 bases). The V gene's germline CDR1 is SGHVS and CDR2 FNYEAQ. There are 16 residues in the CDR3. The V end was cut by 0 bases, the J end by 6 bases, with 12 bases between. CDR3 nucleotides: TGTGCCAGCAGCTTAGCGGGGCCGGGGACTAATTCACCCCTCCACTTT. It encodes CASSLAGPGTNSPLHF.

This clonotype has just a few counts. This beta chain slipped into a library made for alpha chains as a stray read, so its size is not meaningful. This chain connects TRBV4-3 to TRBJ2-1; 8 bases are shared with TRBD1. With V trimmed by 5 bases and J by 10 bases, 13 bases remained unmatched. Per the germline V gene, CDR1 is LGHNA and CDR2 is YSLEER. This CDR3 region has 15 residues. The CDR3 bases are TGCGCCAGCAGCTTGGGCAACGCGGGGACAGGCGAGCAGTTCTTC. It translates to CASSLGNAGTGEQFF.

There are many counts of this clonotype. This beta chain was picked up by a library intended for alpha chains and is off target, so its count carries little meaning. This chain connects TRBV27 to TRBJ1-5; TRBD1 aligns across 8 bases. V shed 5 bases and J 2 bases; nucleotides not matched to a gene: 5. Germline CDR1 and CDR2: MNHEY and SMNVEV (reference sequence). This CDR3 region has 15 residues. The CDR3 bases are TGTGCCAGCAGTCCCCAGGGGGCAGGCAATCAGCCCCAGCATTTT. This sequence encodes CASSPQGAGNQPQHF.

This clonotype was found many times. Little can be read into the size of this beta chain, an off-target read in a library designed for alpha chains. J is TRBJ1-1 and V is TRBV27; TRBD1 is a possible D gene (5 bases). The CDR3 covers 18 residues. V was shortened by 4 bases and J by 0 bases, with 21 bases between the two germline ends. CDR1 is MNHEY and CDR2 is SMNVEV in the germline V gene (reference sequence). CDR3 nucleotides: TGTGCCAGCAGTTCCCCGGGACCGATGAGTATCATGAACACTGAAGCTTTCTTT. The encoded protein is CASSSPGPMSIMNTEAFF.

This clonotype was observed a few times. This beta chain is a stray read from a library made for alpha chains; its abundance is not meaningful. The chain carries TRBV28 and TRBJ2-7; no firm D call. The CDR3 spans 15 residues. Trimming pared 3 bases from V and 5 bases from J, leaving 17 bases between. The germline CDR1 and CDR2 sequences are MDHEN and SYDVKM. The CDR3 region has the DNA TGTGCCAGCAGTTTTAACGAAGCCCTGATCCACGAGCAGTACTTC. Amino acid sequence: CASSFNEALIHEQYF.

This clonotype was observed many times. This beta chain lies outside the target of a library built for alpha chains; its clone size means little. The V gene is TRBV3-1, the J gene TRBJ1-6, with D uncertain. Germline-derived CDR1 and CDR2 are LGHDT and YNNKEL (reference sequence). With 0 bases removed from V and 0 bases from J, the gap between germline ends came to 9 bases. This CDR3 comprises 17 residues. CDR3 bases: TGTGCCAGCAGCCAAGATATTGAAATCTCCTATAATTCACCCCTCCACTTT. Translation: CASSQDIEISYNSPLHF.

This clonotype was counted at least ten times. This beta chain appears as a stray read in a library generated for alpha chains; its size is not informative. This chain uses TRBV5-6 with TRBJ2-7; 9 bases agree with TRBD1. Per germline, CDR1 SGHDT and CDR2 YYEEEE. The CDR3 is 14 amino acids. The J segment lost 9 bases and the V segment lost 4 bases, leaving 11 bases of the junction unmatched. The CDR3 is CASSTPGQGFGQYF. CDR3 DNA: TGTGCCAGCAGCACCCCGGGACAGGGCTTCGGGCAGTACTTC.